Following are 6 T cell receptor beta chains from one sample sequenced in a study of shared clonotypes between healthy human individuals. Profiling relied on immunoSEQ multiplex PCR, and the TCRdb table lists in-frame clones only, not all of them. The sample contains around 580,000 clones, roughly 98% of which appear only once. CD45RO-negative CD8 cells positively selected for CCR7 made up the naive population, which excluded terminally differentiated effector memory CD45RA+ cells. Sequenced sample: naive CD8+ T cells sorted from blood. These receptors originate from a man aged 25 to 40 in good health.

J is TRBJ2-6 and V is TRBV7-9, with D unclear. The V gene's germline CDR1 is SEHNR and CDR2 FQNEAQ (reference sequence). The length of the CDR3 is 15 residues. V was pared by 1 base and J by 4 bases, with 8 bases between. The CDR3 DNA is TGTGCCAGCAGCTTAGTCCTCCGAGGGGCCAACGTCCTGACTTTC. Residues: CASSLVLRGANVLTF.

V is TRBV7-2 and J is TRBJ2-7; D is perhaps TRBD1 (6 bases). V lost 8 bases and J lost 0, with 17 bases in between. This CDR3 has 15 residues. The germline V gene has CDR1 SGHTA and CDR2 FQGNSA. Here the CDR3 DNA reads TGTGCCAGCGCATCCCCCCGGGACAACTCCTACGAGCAGTACTTC. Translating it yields CASASPRDNSYEQYF.

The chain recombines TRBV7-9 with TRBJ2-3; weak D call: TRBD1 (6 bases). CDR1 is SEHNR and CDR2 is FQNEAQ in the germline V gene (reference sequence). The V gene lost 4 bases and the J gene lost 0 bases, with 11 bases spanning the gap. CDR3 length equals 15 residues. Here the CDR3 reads CASSSDRTSTDTQYF. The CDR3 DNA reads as TGTGCCAGCAGCTCAGACAGGACCAGCACAGATACGCAGTATTTT.

Written as DNA, the CDR3 is TGTGCCAGCACCATAACGGGAGCCGGTGGCGGGGAGCTGTTTTTT. It translates to CASTITGAGGGELFF. The J gene is TRBJ2-2, the V gene TRBV6-5; tentative D call: TRBD2 (6 bases). V lost 7 bases and J lost 7, with 19 bases in between. CDR1 and CDR2 from the germline V gene are MNHEY and SVGAGI. The CDR3 is 15 residues long.

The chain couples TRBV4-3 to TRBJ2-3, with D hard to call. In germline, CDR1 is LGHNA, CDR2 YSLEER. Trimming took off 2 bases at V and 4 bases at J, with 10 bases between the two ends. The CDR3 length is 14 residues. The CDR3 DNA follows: TGCGCCAGCAGCCAATTCCTGGAGTCAGATACGCAGTATTTT. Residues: CASSQFLESDTQYF.

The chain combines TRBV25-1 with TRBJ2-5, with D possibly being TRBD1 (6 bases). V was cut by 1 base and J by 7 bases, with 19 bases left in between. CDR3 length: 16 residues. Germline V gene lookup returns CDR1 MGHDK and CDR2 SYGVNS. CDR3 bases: TGTGCCAGCAGTGAATTGATAACAGGGTTGGGTGGGACCCAGTACTTC. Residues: CASSELITGLGGTQYF.